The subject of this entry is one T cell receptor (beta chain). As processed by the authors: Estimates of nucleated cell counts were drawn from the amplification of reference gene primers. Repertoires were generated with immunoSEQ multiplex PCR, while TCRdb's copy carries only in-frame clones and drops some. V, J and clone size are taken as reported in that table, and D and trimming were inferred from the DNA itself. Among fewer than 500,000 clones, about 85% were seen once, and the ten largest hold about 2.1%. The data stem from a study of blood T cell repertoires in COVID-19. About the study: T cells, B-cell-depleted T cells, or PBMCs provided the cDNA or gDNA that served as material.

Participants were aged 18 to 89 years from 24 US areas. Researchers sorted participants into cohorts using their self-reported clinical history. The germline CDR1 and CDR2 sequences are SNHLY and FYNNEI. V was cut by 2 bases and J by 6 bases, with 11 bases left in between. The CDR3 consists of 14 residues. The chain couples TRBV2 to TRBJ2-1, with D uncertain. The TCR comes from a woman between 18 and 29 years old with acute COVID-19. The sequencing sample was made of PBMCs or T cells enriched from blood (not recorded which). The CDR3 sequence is CASSEQVPPNEQFF. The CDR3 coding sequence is TGTGCCAGCAGTGAACAGGTTCCCCCCAATGAGCAGTTCTTC.